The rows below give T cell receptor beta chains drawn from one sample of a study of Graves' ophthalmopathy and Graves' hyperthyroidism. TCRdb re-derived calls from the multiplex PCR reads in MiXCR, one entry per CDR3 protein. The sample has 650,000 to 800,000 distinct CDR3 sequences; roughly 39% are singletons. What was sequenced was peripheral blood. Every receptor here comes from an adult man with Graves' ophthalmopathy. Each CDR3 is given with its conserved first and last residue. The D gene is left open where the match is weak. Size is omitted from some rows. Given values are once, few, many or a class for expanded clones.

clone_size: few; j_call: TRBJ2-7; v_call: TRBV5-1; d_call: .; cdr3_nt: TGCGCCAGCAGCTTGGTCCCTAGCGAACCCTACGAGCAGTACTTC; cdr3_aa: CASSLVPSEPYEQYF
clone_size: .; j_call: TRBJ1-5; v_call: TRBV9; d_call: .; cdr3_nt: TGTGCCAGCAGCCATGATACAGGGAGACAGCCCCAGCATTTT; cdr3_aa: CASSHDTGRQPQHF
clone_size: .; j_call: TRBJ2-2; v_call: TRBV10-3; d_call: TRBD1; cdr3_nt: TGTGCCAGCAGTGCCCCGGGACAGGGGCACACCGGGGAGCTGTTTTTT; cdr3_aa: CASSAPGQGHTGELFF
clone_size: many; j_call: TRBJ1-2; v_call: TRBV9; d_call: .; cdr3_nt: TGTGCCAGCAGCGGGATAAAAGACGCAGCTAACTATGGCTACACCTTC; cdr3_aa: CASSGIKDAANYGYTF
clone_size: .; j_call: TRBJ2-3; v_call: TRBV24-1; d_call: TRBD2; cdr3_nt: TGTGCCACCAGCGCAACTAGCGGGAGCTCAGATACGCAGTATTTT; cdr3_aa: CATSATSGSSDTQYF
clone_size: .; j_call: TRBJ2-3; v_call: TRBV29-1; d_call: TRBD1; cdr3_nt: TGCAGCGCCAAGGACAGGGGAGTGGGAAACACAGATACGCAGTATTTT; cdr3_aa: CSAKDRGVGNTDTQYF
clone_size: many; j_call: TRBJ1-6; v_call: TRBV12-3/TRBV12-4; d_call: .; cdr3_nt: TGTGCCAGCAGCAATGATAATTCACCCCTCCACTTT; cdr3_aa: CASSNDNSPLHF
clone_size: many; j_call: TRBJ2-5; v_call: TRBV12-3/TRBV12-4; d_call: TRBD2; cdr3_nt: TGTGCCAGCAGTCAGGGACTAGGCCAAGAGACCCAGTACTTC; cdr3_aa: CASSQGLGQETQYF
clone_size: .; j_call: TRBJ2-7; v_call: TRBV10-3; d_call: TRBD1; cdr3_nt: TGTGCTATCAGTGGTGACAGGGACAGCTACGAGCAGTACTTC; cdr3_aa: CAISGDRDSYEQYF
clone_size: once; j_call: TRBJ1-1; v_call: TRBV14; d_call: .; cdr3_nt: TGTGCCAGCAGCCATCCAGGGGCCACTGAAGCTTTCTTT; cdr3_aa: CASSHPGATEAFF
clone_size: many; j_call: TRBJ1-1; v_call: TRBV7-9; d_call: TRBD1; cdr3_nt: TGTGCCAGCAGCCTAGGACAGGGGGTTATGTGGAACACTGAAGCTTTCTTT; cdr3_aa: CASSLGQGVMWNTEAFF
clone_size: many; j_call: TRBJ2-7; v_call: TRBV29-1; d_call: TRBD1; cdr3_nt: TGCAGCGTTGTAGGGGGCTACACCTACGAGCAGTACTTC; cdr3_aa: CSVVGGYTYEQYF
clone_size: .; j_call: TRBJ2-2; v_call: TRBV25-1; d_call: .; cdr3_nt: TGTGCCAGCACTTCCGGGACAACGAACACCGGGGAGCTGTTTTTT; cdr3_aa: CASTSGTTNTGELFF
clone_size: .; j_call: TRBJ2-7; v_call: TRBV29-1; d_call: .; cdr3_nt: TGCAGCGTTGCCAGCAGTCAGAGCTCCTACGAGCAGTACTTC; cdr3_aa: CSVASSQSSYEQYF
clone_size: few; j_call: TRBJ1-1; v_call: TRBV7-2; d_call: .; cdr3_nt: TGTGCCAGCAACCGAGGGCGAGGCACTGAAGCTTTCTTT; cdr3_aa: CASNRGRGTEAFF